One and the same sample provided the 10 T cell receptor beta chains below, sequenced in a study of blood T cell repertoires in COVID-19. Profiling relied on immunoSEQ multiplex PCR, and the TCRdb table lists in-frame clones only, not all of them. The sample lists 66,000 or so clones, around four fifths occurring once. What was sequenced was peripheral blood. The receptors were gathered from a human donor in a cohort sampled during active COVID-19.

This clone has a single count. This chain joins TRBV11-2 and TRBJ2-3, with 9 bases lining up with TRBD2. The J segment lost 7 bases and the V segment lost 1 base, leaving 6 bases of the junction unmatched. Germline loops: CDR1 SGHAT, CDR2 FQNNGV. The CDR3 sequence is 15 residues long. The CDR3 nucleotides read TGTGCCAGCAGCTTAGTAGCGGGAGTGGGAAATACGCAGTATTTT. As protein: CASSLVAGVGNTQYF.

V gene TRBV9 combines with J gene TRBJ2-7, with 9 bases aligning to TRBD1. Per germline, CDR1 SGDLS and CDR2 YYNGEE. This CDR3 has 15 residues. V lost 4 bases to trimming and J lost 5 bases; unmatched junction nucleotides: 10. Here the CDR3 DNA reads TGTGCCAGCAGCCCGATCCCCGGGACAGGGAACGAGCAGTACTTC. Its protein product is CASSPIPGTGNEQYF.

The V call is TRBV4-1, the J call TRBJ2-7; TRBD1 aligns across 9 bases. CDR3 length equals 16 residues. Germline CDR1 and CDR2: MGHRA and YSYEKL. Trimming removed 0 bases from V and 5 bases from J; junction bases left unmatched: 8. CDR3 region: CASSQEGGQGWHEQYF. CDR3 sequence (DNA): TGCGCCAGCAGCCAAGAAGGGGGACAGGGATGGCACGAGCAGTACTTC.

V is TRBV24-1 and J is TRBJ2-5, with 12 bases aligning to TRBD1. V gave up 4 bases and J gave up 4 bases; unmatched junction bases: 6. Germline V gene lookup returns CDR1 KGHDR and CDR2 SFDVKD. This CDR3 contains 16 residues. In nucleotides, the CDR3 is TGTGCCACCAGTGACCGCGGGACAGGGGGCGGAGAGACCCAGTACTTC. The encoded protein is CATSDRGTGGGETQYF.

The chain joins TRBV7-2 to TRBJ1-4; the match to TRBD1 covers 8 bases. The CDR3 sequence is 16 residues long. Trimming at V came to 5 bases and at J to 3 bases, leaving 8 bases not matched to a gene. Looked up from germline, CDR1 is SGHTA and CDR2 is FQGNSA. CDR3 protein: CASSDTGGFANEKLFF. CDR3 nucleotide sequence: TGTGCCAGCAGCGATACAGGGGGGTTTGCTAATGAAAAACTGTTTTTT. Full variable domain (remainder filled in from reference TRBV7-2 and TRBJ1-4): GAGVSQSPSNKVTEKGKDVELRCDPISGHTALYWYRQSLGQGLEFLIYFQGNSAPDKSGLPSDRFSAERTGGSVSTLTIQRTQQEDSAVYLCASSDTGGFANEKLFFGSGTQLSVL.

The rearrangement links TRBV6-2 or TRBV6-3 to TRBJ1-1, with TRBD1 identical over 8 bases. Germline lookup yields CDR1 MNHEY and CDR2 SVGEGT. The V and J ends lost 0 bases and 0 bases, in that order; junction bases with no gene match: 6. This CDR3 has 17 amino acids. CDR3 region: CASSYSSRGHMNTEAFF. The CDR3 DNA is TGTGCCAGCAGTTACTCCAGCAGGGGGCACATGAACACTGAAGCTTTCTTT.

This clone has more than one count but fewer than ten. This sequence joins TRBV2 and TRBJ2-3, with D unclear. V gave up 3 bases and J gave up 2 bases, with 9 bases separating them. This CDR3 spans 14 amino acids. In germline, CDR1 is SNHLY, CDR2 FYNNEI. The CDR3 region has the DNA TGTGCCAGCAGTGATGGCAGGATCACAGATACGCAGTATTTT. Translation: CASSDGRITDTQYF.

The chain carries TRBV3-1 (or the pseudogene TRBV3-2) and TRBJ2-5, with TRBD1 matching over 10 bases. The CDR3 is made up of 15 amino acids. CDR1 and CDR2 (germline): LGHDT, YNNKEL (reference sequence). The J segment lost 4 bases and the V segment lost 3 bases, leaving 5 bases of the junction unmatched. CDR3 DNA: TGTGCCAGCAGCCATTACCGGGACAGGGGAGAGACCCAGTACTTC. It is translated as CASSHYRDRGETQYF.

The chain combines TRBV29-1 with TRBJ1-2; TRBD1 is a possible D gene (5 bases). V lost 3 bases, J lost 6 bases, and 17 bases lay in between. CDR1 SQVTM and CDR2 ANQGSEA come from the germline V gene. The CDR3 runs 14 residues. The CDR3 DNA reads as TGCAGCGTTGACGAGACAGATCTTTCAGATGGCTACACCTTC. It is translated as CSVDETDLSDGYTF.

The chain combines TRBV28 with TRBJ1-1; 7 bases map to TRBD1. With 4 bases clipped from V and 10 bases from J, the junction kept 6 bases outside the gene matches. Germline loops: CDR1 MDHEN, CDR2 SYDVKM. The CDR3 totals 12 residues. The CDR3 region is CASSSTGVRAFF. The CDR3 DNA reads as TGTGCCAGCAGTTCAACAGGGGTGCGAGCTTTCTTT.